A selection of T cell receptor beta chains follows, all from one sample in a study of shared clonotypes between healthy human individuals. Data came from immunoSEQ multiplex PCR; TCRdb stores just in-frame clones and leaves some out. The table shows millions of clones, with about 92% occurring only once. The sequencing input was naive CD4+ T cells sorted from blood. Receptors originate from a man between 18 and 35 years old in good health. Each CDR3 is given with its conserved first and last residue. Each record gives: CDR3 DNA, CDR3 protein, clone size, D gene, V gene, J gene. A D gene is named only where the DNA matches it firmly. Clone size appears in some rows only: once, few, many, or a class for an expanded clone.

TGTGCCAGCTCACCTAACCGTGTAGGTACGGGTCAGCCCCAGCATTTT	CASSPNRVGTGQPQHF	-	-	TRBV18	TRBJ1-5
TGTGCCAGCAGCTTAGCCAGGACTAGCGGGACCTACAATGAGCAGTTCTTC	CASSLARTSGTYNEQFF	-	TRBD2	TRBV5-8	TRBJ2-1
TGTGCCAGCAGCCCAGTTGGGGCTAGCGGCTTCAATGAGCAGTTCTTC	CASSPVGASGFNEQFF	-	TRBD2	TRBV9	TRBJ2-1
TGTGCCTGGAGTGACCAGGGATACACCATATATTTT	CAWSDQGYTIYF	once	-	TRBV30	TRBJ1-3
TGTGCCAGCAGCTTATCAGGTCAGGGGTGGAACACTGAAGCTTTCTTT	CASSLSGQGWNTEAFF	-	-	TRBV7-2	TRBJ1-1
TGTGCCAGTCTTGACCACACAGGGTCGGTAGCCAAAAACATTCAGTACTTC	CASLDHTGSVAKNIQYF	-	-	TRBV19	TRBJ2-4
TGCGCCAGCAGCTTGGGTGGGACTAGCCTCAATGAGCAGTTCTTC	CASSLGGTSLNEQFF	-	TRBD2	TRBV5-1	TRBJ2-1
TGTGCTAGCAGCTCCGGGACAGGGGTTACAGATACGCAGTATTTT	CASSSGTGVTDTQYF	-	TRBD1	TRBV7-7	TRBJ2-3
TGTGCCAGCACGACGGCGGGTTCACCCCTCCACTTT	CASTTAGSPLHF	-	-	TRBV6-1	TRBJ1-6
TGTGCCAGCAGCTTAGTGGCAGGGTTCGGCGAGCAGTACTTC	CASSLVAGFGEQYF	-	-	TRBV11-2	TRBJ2-7
TGCAGCGTCCGAAGACAGGGGGCCGGAGACACCATATATTTT	CSVRRQGAGDTIYF	-	TRBD1	TRBV29-1	TRBJ1-3
TGTGCCAGCAGCGGGGCGGGGGGCGGTCGGGATACGCAGTATTTT	CASSGAGGGRDTQYF	-	TRBD2	TRBV2	TRBJ2-3
TGTGCCAGCTCACCATCGATCAACCCAGGCGGGGCCAACGTCCTGACTTTC	CASSPSINPGGANVLTF	-	-	TRBV18	TRBJ2-6
TGTGCCAGCAGTCGGACTAGCCTTCAAGAGACCCAGTACTTC	CASSRTSLQETQYF	-	TRBD2	TRBV7-2	TRBJ2-5
TGTGCCAGCAGCCTAATCCCGGGACAGGGACATCAGCCCCAGCATTTT	CASSLIPGQGHQPQHF	-	TRBD1	TRBV28	TRBJ1-5
TGCGCCAGCAGCCAGCTACAGACGCAGAACACTGAAGCTTTCTTT	CASSQLQTQNTEAFF	-	-	TRBV4-1	TRBJ1-1
TGTGCCAGCAGTTACGGCGGGGGGCTCCCCACAGATACGCAGTATTTT	CASSYGGGLPTDTQYF	-	TRBD2	TRBV6-5	TRBJ2-3
TGTGCCAGTAGGATATCAGACTCTAAGAATAACTATGGCTACACCTTC	CASRISDSKNNYGYTF	-	-	TRBV19	TRBJ1-2
TGCGCCAGCAGTGATTCGAGGGACAGGCCGAACACCGGGGAGCTGTTTTTT	CASSDSRDRPNTGELFF	few	TRBD1	TRBV10-1	TRBJ2-2
TGCGCCAGCAGCCATCTAGCGGGAGGGCCGGGTGAGCAGTTCTTC	CASSHLAGGPGEQFF	once	TRBD2	TRBV4-3	TRBJ2-1
TGTGCCAGCAGCGATATAGTGACAGGGTCGATTGAGGATACGCAGTATTTT	CASSDIVTGSIEDTQYF	-	TRBD1	TRBV7-9	TRBJ2-3
TGCGCCAGCAGCCTGGGACAGGGGGCCTACAATGAGCAGTTCTTC	CASSLGQGAYNEQFF	once	TRBD1	TRBV5-1	TRBJ2-1
TGTGCCAGCTCTCCCCCGTTCGACCTCGGCTCCTACGAGCAGTACTTC	CASSPPFDLGSYEQYF	-	-	TRBV18	TRBJ2-7